Each of the 30 T cell receptor beta chains below was sequenced from the same sample in a study of T cell responses to AZD1222 COVID-19 vaccine. Libraries were prepared by immunoSEQ multiplex PCR; TCRdb keeps only in-frame clonotypes and omits some of them. The table lists more than 110,000 clones, 92% of them singletons. Sequenced here: peripheral blood, sampled 28 days after the second AZD1222 dose. The receptors stem from an adult who received the AZD1222 COVID-19 vaccine.

This chain uses TRBV29-1 with TRBJ2-2; a possible D gene is TRBD1 (5 bases). The CDR3 sequence is 15 residues long. V was clipped by 1 base and J by 6 bases, with 15 bases between them. CDR1 and CDR2 from the germline V gene are SQVTM and ANQGSEA. The CDR3: CSVEVRRQGSGELFF. The CDR3 coding sequence is TGCAGCGTTGAAGTCAGACGGCAGGGCTCCGGGGAGCTGTTTTTT.

J is TRBJ2-1 and V is TRBV7-8, with 7 bases fitting TRBD2. The germline gives CDR1 SGHVS, CDR2 FQNEAQ. The CDR3 contains 12 residues. Losses at the gene ends were 5 bases for V and 15 bases for J; bases not matched to a gene: 10. Here the CDR3 reads CASSNLAERRFF. The CDR3 region has the DNA TGTGCCAGCAGCAACCTAGCGGAACGACGGTTCTTC.

The chain combines TRBV19 with TRBJ2-2; D perhaps matches TRBD1 (5 bases). V lost 1 base and J 8 bases, leaving 8 bases between the germline ends. The CDR3 runs to 13 residues. Germline V CDR1 and CDR2: LNHDA, SQIVND (reference sequence). This CDR3 reads CASSIGGIGELFF. CDR3 coding DNA: TGTGCCAGTAGTATAGGGGGCATTGGGGAGCTGTTTTTT. Full variable domain (missing parts from reference TRBV19 and TRBJ2-2): DGGITQSPKYLFRKEGQNVTLSCEQNLNHDAMYWYRQDPGQGLRLIYYSQIVNDFQKGDIAEGYSVSREKKESFPLTVTSAQKNPTAFYLCASSIGGIGELFFGEGSRLTVL.

This chain's CDR3 is CASSESGRAFEQYF. The CDR3 DNA is TGTGCCAGCAGCGAGAGCGGGAGGGCGTTTGAGCAGTACTTC. This chain joins TRBV3-1 (or the pseudogene TRBV3-2) and TRBJ2-7; 10 nucleotides align to TRBD2. V dropped 5 bases and J dropped 7; count of bases not matched to a gene: 8. The CDR3 is 14 residues long. The germline V gene encodes CDR1 LGHDT and CDR2 YNNKEL (reference sequence).

The V and J genes are TRBV10-3 and TRBJ2-1; D possibly uses TRBD1 or TRBD2 (5 bases each). CDR3 length: 16 residues. Deletions cut 0 bases from V and 7 bases from J, with 16 bases between. CDR1 is ENHRY, CDR2 SYGVKD, per germline. The CDR3: CAISESMGVGGNEQFF. CDR3 nucleotide sequence: TGTGCCATCAGTGAGTCGATGGGCGTTGGGGGAAATGAGCAGTTCTTC.

This clone was seen only once. J is TRBJ1-2 and V is TRBV28, with D possibly TRBD1 on 6 matching bases. The germline V and J ends were trimmed by 7 bases and 8 bases, with 14 bases remaining between them. CDR3 length: 12 amino acids. The germline CDR1 and CDR2 sequences are MDHEN and SYDVKM. The CDR3 nucleotides read TGTGCCAGCACCCTACAGGGAATGGGCTACACCTTC. Amino acid sequence: CASTLQGMGYTF.

The V and J genes are TRBV19 and TRBJ2-1; 7 nucleotides match TRBD2. In germline, CDR1 is LNHDA, CDR2 SQIVND (reference sequence). V lost 9 bases and J lost 5; bases outside the gene matches: 7. The CDR3 sequence is 13 residues long. The CDR3 spells CASGGRTHNEQFF. Written as DNA, the CDR3 is TGTGCCAGCGGGGGGAGGACCCACAATGAGCAGTTCTTC.

This chain joins TRBV5-6 and TRBJ2-5; D is undetermined. Trimming shortened V by 2 bases and J by 5 bases, and 13 bases separated the two germline ends. The CDR3 covers 14 residues. Germline V lookup: CDR1 SGHDT, CDR2 YYEEEE. The CDR3 here is CASSFNFGRETQYF. The CDR3 DNA reads as TGTGCCAGCAGCTTCAACTTTGGGCGGGAGACCCAGTACTTC.

The rearrangement joins TRBV19 to TRBJ1-2; D not resolved. Germline V gives CDR1 LNHDA, CDR2 SQIVND (reference sequence). The CDR3 is 15 amino acids. V was pared by 0 bases and J by 3 bases, with 11 bases between. The CDR3 DNA reads as TGTGCCAGTAGTATAGATTCGAGGCCCCACTATGGCTACACCTTC. It is translated as CASSIDSRPHYGYTF.

V usage is TRBV19 and J usage is TRBJ1-5; no firm D call. The CDR3 has 15 residues. CDR1 and CDR2 (germline): LNHDA, SQIVND (reference sequence). Trimming left V 1 base short and J 0 bases short, with 7 bases between. CDR3 nucleotides: TGTGCCAGTAGTATAGGTGTTAATAGCAATCAGCCCCAGCATTTT. This codes for CASSIGVNSNQPQHF. The complete variable domain, with remaining parts taken from reference TRBV19 and TRBJ1-5, reads DGGITQSPKYLFRKEGQNVTLSCEQNLNHDAMYWYRQDPGQGLRLIYYSQIVNDFQKGDIAEGYSVSREKKESFPLTVTSAQKNPTAFYLCASSIGVNSNQPQHFGDGTRLSIL.

The chain links TRBV7-9 to TRBJ1-1; D perhaps matches TRBD1 (5 bases). The germline V and J ends were trimmed by 5 bases and 5 bases, with 15 bases remaining between them. CDR3 size: 14 residues. From germline, CDR1 is SEHNR and CDR2 FQNEAQ (reference sequence). The CDR3 loop is CASSPGHRPTEAFF. CDR3 in DNA: TGTGCCAGCAGCCCCGGACATCGTCCGACTGAAGCTTTCTTT.

The chain couples TRBV14 to TRBJ2-2; TRBD2 matches 10 bases. There are 16 residues in the CDR3. Trimming took 1 base from V and 5 from J; bases not matched to a gene: 4. CDR1 SGHDN and CDR2 FVKESK come from the germline V gene. CDR3 in amino acids: CASSQARAGGTGELFF. The DNA of the CDR3 is TGTGCCAGCAGCCAAGCTAGAGCGGGAGGGACCGGGGAGCTGTTTTTT.

This chain connects TRBV9 to TRBJ2-5, with D possibly being TRBD1 (5 bases). The CDR3 runs to 15 residues. Between the trimmed V and J ends, which lost 2 bases and 2 bases, there was a span of 13 bases. Germline values: CDR1 SGDLS, CDR2 YYNGEE. The CDR3: CASSVWGGTQETQYF. CDR3 bases: TGTGCCAGCAGCGTCTGGGGCGGAACACAAGAGACCCAGTACTTC.

CDR3 DNA sequence: TGTGCCAGCAGCCTCACGTCGGGGGTATCTGAAGCTTTCTTT. It specifies CASSLTSGVSEAFF. This sequence joins TRBV7-2 and TRBJ1-1; D may be TRBD1 (5 bases). With 5 bases removed from V and 6 bases from J, the gap between germline ends came to 16 bases. In germline, CDR1 is SGHTA, CDR2 FQGNSA. This CDR3 is 14 amino acids long.

J is TRBJ1-4 and V is TRBV7-2; 7 bases agree with TRBD1. CDR1 is SGHTA and CDR2 is FQGNSA in the germline V gene. J was trimmed by 8 bases and V by 6 bases; bases with no gene match: 12. The CDR3 spans 15 residues. CDR3 sequence: CASSRQRGLEEKLFF. The CDR3 DNA reads as TGTGCCAGCAGTAGACAGAGGGGGCTAGAAGAAAAACTGTTTTTT.

The chain links TRBV7-9 to TRBJ2-1; TRBD2 matches 8 bases. Germline CDR1 and CDR2: SEHNR and FQNEAQ (reference sequence). V was clipped by 1 base and J by 5 bases; unmatched bases: 10. The CDR3 sequence is 17 residues long. This CDR3 is CASSLVSQLAANNEQFF. The CDR3 region has the DNA TGTGCCAGCAGCTTAGTCTCCCAACTAGCGGCAAACAATGAGCAGTTCTTC.

The V call is TRBV7-2, the J call TRBJ2-2; 7 bases line up with TRBD1. The V and J ends lost 4 bases and 3 bases, in that order; junction bases with no gene match: 5. Germline V gives CDR1 SGHTA, CDR2 FQGNSA. The CDR3 sequence is 15 residues long. This CDR3 is CASSSRQGDTGELFF. The CDR3 nucleotides read TGTGCCAGCAGCTCCCGGCAGGGGGACACCGGGGAGCTGTTTTTT.

The CDR3 reads CASSSLRTRAFF. CDR3 coding DNA: TGTGCCAGCAGCTCCTTGAGGACTAGAGCTTTCTTT. The V call is TRBV9, the J call TRBJ1-1; D remains unclear. Trimming removed 4 bases at V and 10 bases at J, with 14 bases between. The length of the CDR3 is 12 residues. Germline V gives CDR1 SGDLS, CDR2 YYNGEE.

The chain has TRBV15 and TRBJ2-6; D unresolved. V was shortened by 9 bases and J by 0 bases, with 9 bases between the two germline ends. The CDR3 consists of 14 residues. Germline CDR1 and CDR2: LNHNV and YYDKDF (reference sequence). The CDR3, as DNA: TGTGCCACTCCTCGCGGCTCTGGGGCCAACGTCCTGACTTTC. It specifies CATPRGSGANVLTF. Full variable domain (missing parts from reference TRBV15 and TRBJ2-6): DAMVIQNPRYQVTQFGKPVTLSCSQTLNHNVMYWYQQKSSQAPKLLFHYYDKDFNNEADTPDNFQSRRPNTSFCFLDIRSPGLGDTAMYLCATPRGSGANVLTFGAGSRLTVL.

The chain uses TRBV27 and TRBJ1-5; 12 bases agree with TRBD1. There are 15 residues in the CDR3. V gave up 6 bases and J gave up 9 bases; unmatched junction bases: 9. Germline V gene lookup returns CDR1 MNHEY and CDR2 SMNVEV (reference sequence). The CDR3 DNA reads as TGTGCCAGCAGCTGGGGACAGGGGGCCCCTGGGCCCCAGCATTTT. As protein: CASSWGQGAPGPQHF.

The gene calls are TRBV6-5 and TRBJ2-6; no definite D call. V dropped 7 bases and J dropped 1 base, with 8 bases sitting between them. Looked up from germline, CDR1 is MNHEY and CDR2 is SVGAGI. This CDR3 contains 14 residues. For the CDR3, the DNA is TGTGCCAGCACGGTGGGGTCTGGGGCCAACGTCCTGACTTTC. Its protein is CASTVGSGANVLTF.

The chain is built from TRBV4-1 and TRBJ2-2; 7 bases match TRBD2. From germline, CDR1 is MGHRA and CDR2 YSYEKL. The V segment lost 3 bases and the J segment 1 base; nucleotides outside the gene matches: 8. The CDR3 length is 17 residues. CDR3 DNA: TGCGCCAGCAGCCAGATACCACTAGCGCTGAACACCGGGGAGCTGTTTTTT. Its protein product is CASSQIPLALNTGELFF.

A single count supports this clone. The chain carries TRBV18 and TRBJ2-7, with D hard to call. This CDR3 is built from 13 residues. Germline CDR1 KGHSH, CDR2 LQKENI. Trimming shortened V by 5 bases and J by 4 bases, and 12 bases separated the two germline ends. CDR3 coding DNA: TGTGCCAGCTCATACACATTGGATTACGAGCAGTACTTC. Its protein product is CASSYTLDYEQYF.

The V and J genes are TRBV30 and TRBJ1-6, with a weak D call TRBD1 (5 bases). Germline values: CDR1 GTSNPN, CDR2 SVGIG (reference sequence). The CDR3 length is 13 residues. Between the trimmed V and J ends, which lost 4 bases and 8 bases, there was a span of 12 bases. CDR3 bases: TGTGCCTGGACCGGGGGAGCTGATTCACCCCTCCACTTT. Protein sequence: CAWTGGADSPLHF.

The CDR3 DNA follows: TGTGCCACCAGTGATAGCCGACAGGGGGCGAGTTCCGAGCAGTACTTC. Its translation: CATSDSRQGASSEQYF. V gene TRBV24-1 combines with J gene TRBJ2-7, with TRBD1 matching 10 bases. Trimming removed 3 bases from V and 6 bases from J; junction bases left unmatched: 10. The V gene's germline CDR1 is KGHDR and CDR2 SFDVKD. The CDR3 totals 16 residues.

The chain carries TRBV6-5 and TRBJ1-5, with no clear D. The germline V and J ends were trimmed by 9 bases and 7 bases, with 13 bases remaining between them. The CDR3 is made up of 12 amino acids. Germline CDR1 is MNHEY and CDR2 is SVGAGI. The CDR3 nucleotides are TGTGCCAGTGGTGGCGTCGGGCAGCCCCAGCATTTT. It codes for CASGGVGQPQHF.

The V call is TRBV7-9, the J call TRBJ2-1, with TRBD2 matching over 12 bases. Per the germline V gene, CDR1 is SEHNR and CDR2 is FQNEAQ (reference sequence). V lost 4 bases, J lost 4 bases, and 11 bases stayed unmatched. The CDR3 is 18 amino acids. This CDR3 is CASSWRTSGTGIYNEQFF. CDR3 sequence (DNA): TGTGCCAGCAGCTGGAGGACTAGCGGGACCGGGATTTACAATGAGCAGTTCTTC.

This clone was seen a single time. The chain combines TRBV19 with TRBJ1-1; D not certain. CDR1 LNHDA and CDR2 SQIVND come from the germline V gene (reference sequence). V lost 3 bases, J lost 5 bases, and 10 bases lay in between. The CDR3 is 13 amino acids. The chain's CDR3 is CASSMRVGTEAFF. CDR3 nucleotides: TGTGCCAGTAGTATGCGAGTAGGTACTGAAGCTTTCTTT.

CDR3 coding DNA: TGTGCCAGCAGTTCCGGAACGCAAAGGCCCTCCTACGAGCAGTACTTC. Translated, it gives CASSSGTQRPSYEQYF. The V and J genes are TRBV28 and TRBJ2-7, with D uncertain. V lost 4 bases, J lost 0 bases, and 16 bases lay in between. CDR3 size: 16 residues. CDR1 MDHEN and CDR2 SYDVKM come from the germline V gene.

V is TRBV19 and J is TRBJ2-7; 11 bases are shared with TRBD2. This CDR3 has 16 residues. Losses at the gene ends were 3 bases for V and 4 bases for J; bases not matched to a gene: 8. The germline gives CDR1 LNHDA, CDR2 SQIVND (reference sequence). The CDR3 sequence is CASSISLAGGGYEQYF. The CDR3 coding sequence is TGTGCCAGTAGTATCTCCCTAGCGGGAGGAGGATACGAGCAGTACTTC.